This T cell receptor beta chain was identified in a study of blood T cells in healthy people across ages. Study observations and caveats: Per million T cells, the diversity of TCR beta decreased roughly linearly as age advanced.

This clonotype was observed at least ten times. The antigen is not known. Deletions cut 5 bases from V and 5 bases from J, with 9 bases between. The CDR3 sequence is 13 residues long. Germline loops: CDR1 MNHEY, CDR2 SMNVEV (reference sequence). Sample donors were healthy Caucasian individuals that came from Russia, aged roughly 6 to 95. Isolated PBMCs totaled at least 7 million in each sample. With a J-beta primer mix and a sample-barcoded 5' primer, a second PCR ran about 7 to 12 cycles. Each of the cDNA molecules was tagged by a template-switch adaptor with 12 random nucleotides. One entry per CDR3 protein, called by TCRdb with MiXCR from the 5' RACE reads. The sample lists about 1.7 million distinct CDR3 sequences, 28% seen once, with 7.7% in the top ten.

Sequenced: blood. The V and J genes are TRBV27 and TRBJ1-4; D gene uncertain. The receptor comes from a woman younger than 45 in good health. For the CDR3, the DNA is TGTGCCAGCAGTCCTGAGAGGAATGAAAAACTGTTTTTT. Translated, it gives CASSPERNEKLFF. The full variable domain, in which reference TRBV27 and TRBJ1-4 provide the parts outside the CDR3, is EAQVTQNPRYLITVTGKKLTVTCSQNMNHEYMSWYRQDPGLGLRQIYYSMNVEVTDKGDVPEGYKVSRKEKRNFPLILESPSPNQTSLYFCASSPERNEKLFFGSGTQLSVL.